This TCR beta chain was sequenced in a study of cytomegalovirus exposure and HLA in healthy donors. V was clipped by 2 bases and J by 6 bases; unmatched bases: 7. Per the germline V gene, CDR1 is SGHRS and CDR2 is YFSETQ. The length of the CDR3 is 14 residues. 13 Jbeta primers and 60 Vbeta primers were used for the PCR. Only in-frame clones appear in the TCRdb table, and some are missing; sequencing was by immunoSEQ multiplex PCR. The table has 100,000 to 150,000 clones, about 86% seen once; the top ten hold about 0.7%. The V and J genes are TRBV5-1 and TRBJ1-2; 7 nucleotides agree with TRBD1. Sequences were obtained from PBMCs. The clonotype was recovered from a man aged 18 to 30 in good health and CMV-seronegative. This chain's CDR3 is CASSLSTGVHGYTF. CDR3 coding DNA: TGCGCCAGCAGCTTATCTACAGGGGTCCATGGCTACACCTTC.